The TCR beta chain described here comes from a study of metastatic and nonmetastatic thyroid tumors. Thyroid surgery was preceded by no treatment in any patient. The table lists this clone with many counts. The antigen is not known. Using MiXCR, TCRdb reanalyzed the PCR reads. Of 75,000 to 95,000 clones in the sample, approximately 12% were seen once. Broader study findings: Significantly greater TCR beta diversity was reportedly found in malignant thyroid tumors than in benign nodules (in blood and tumor).

The CDR3 runs to 12 residues. CDR1 is SGHTA and CDR2 is FQGNSA in the germline V gene. V lost 4 bases and J lost 4, with 8 bases in between. The sequenced sample was blood. The TCR comes from a female donor with papillary thyroid cancer or a benign thyroid nodule (not recorded which). Some clones in this sample may be carry-over from other donors' samples. The genes are TRBV7-2 and TRBJ2-7; tentatively, D is TRBD1 (6 bases). For the CDR3, the DNA is TGTGCCAGCAGCTACAGGGTTTACGAGCAGTACTTC. Translation gives CASSYRVYEQYF.